This passage covers 11 T cell receptor beta chains from one sample sequenced in a study of T cell repertoires in cytomegalovirus infection. TCRdb reanalysed the reads using MiXCR and keeps one entry per CDR3 protein. The table has around 350,000 distinct CDR3 sequences, 18% seen once; the top ten hold approximately 10%. Sequencing was carried out using PBMCs. The origin of the receptors is a human donor in good health (CMV status not recorded). Some clones in this sample may be carry-over from other donors' samples.

A few counts support this clonotype. The genes are TRBV27 and TRBJ1-2; D call uncertain. CDR3 size: 15 residues. V was cut by 3 bases and J by 1 base, with 12 bases left in between. Germline V CDR1 and CDR2: MNHEY, SMNVEV (reference sequence). The CDR3 is CASSLRGFDNYGYTF. DNA of the CDR3: TGTGCCAGCAGTTTGCGAGGATTTGATAACTATGGCTACACCTTC.

This clonotype was recorded at least ten times. This rearrangement joins TRBV7-6 to TRBJ2-1; 14 bases fit TRBD2. Germline V gene data show CDR1 as SGHVS and CDR2 as FNYEAQ. The CDR3 runs 15 residues. Trimming cost V 5 bases and J 9 bases; bases outside gene matches: 6. CDR3 bases: TGTGCCAGCAGCGGACTAGCGGGGGGACCCGGTGAGCAGTTCTTC. Translated, it gives CASSGLAGGPGEQFF.

This chain uses TRBV27 with TRBJ1-5; no definite D call. Trimming took 6 bases from V and 5 from J, leaving 23 bases between them. CDR1 and CDR2 (germline): MNHEY, SMNVEV (reference sequence). The CDR3 spans 17 residues. CDR3 sequence reads: CASSPHTPQSTYQPQHF. In nucleotides, the CDR3 is TGTGCCAGCAGCCCCCACACCCCCCAGAGTACGTATCAGCCCCAGCATTTT.

This chain links TRBV6-1 with TRBJ2-1; TRBD1 aligns across 8 bases. CDR1 and CDR2 from the germline V gene are MNHNS and SASEGT. Losses at the gene ends were 7 bases for V and 2 bases for J; bases not matched to a gene: 7. This CDR3 is built from 15 residues. CDR3 region: CASTYRDRPYNEQFF. The CDR3 nucleotides read TGTGCCAGCACTTACCGGGACAGGCCCTACAATGAGCAGTTCTTC.

This clonotype was found a few times. The rearrangement uses TRBV10-3 and TRBJ2-3, with 14 bases matching TRBD2. CDR3 length equals 14 residues. The V gene end was trimmed by 4 bases and the J gene end by 10 bases; junction bases not matched to a gene: 4. The germline CDR1 and CDR2 sequences are ENHRY and SYGVKD. Here the CDR3 reads CAISAGTSGSAQYF. The CDR3 coding sequence is TGTGCCATCAGTGCCGGGACTAGCGGGAGTGCGCAGTATTTT.

The chain joins TRBV6-2 or TRBV6-3 to TRBJ1-1, with D tentatively TRBD1 (5 bases). This CDR3 comprises 12 residues. CDR1 MNHEY and CDR2 SVGEGT come from the germline V gene. V lost 7 bases to trimming and J lost 5 bases, with 11 bases between them. CDR3 in amino acids: CASNRGGTEAFF. For the CDR3, the DNA is TGTGCCAGCAATAGGGGTGGAACTGAAGCTTTCTTT.

The chain joins TRBV18 to TRBJ2-7, with 9 bases fitting TRBD2. The CDR3 loop spans 15 amino acids. Germline CDR1 KGHSH, CDR2 LQKENI. V was pared by 3 bases and J by 6 bases, with 9 bases of the junction left unmatched. The CDR3 loop reads CASSPGQVSGSEQYF. The CDR3 DNA reads as TGTGCCAGCTCACCCGGACAGGTTAGCGGGAGCGAGCAGTACTTC.

This clonotype was counted at least ten times. J is TRBJ2-3 and V is TRBV19; D not resolved. V was trimmed by 3 bases and J by 2 bases, leaving 9 bases between them. The CDR3 contains 14 residues. Germline values: CDR1 LNHDA, CDR2 SQIVND (reference sequence). The DNA of the CDR3 is TGTGCCAGTAGTATCGACCTATCCACAGATACGCAGTATTTT. Amino acids: CASSIDLSTDTQYF.

The chain employs TRBV5-5 and TRBJ2-7, with D uncertain. This CDR3 has 12 amino acids. V dropped 2 bases and J dropped 5 bases, with 8 bases sitting between them. Germline CDR1 is SGHKS and CDR2 is YYEKEE (reference sequence). The chain's CDR3 is CASSFLDNEQYF. The CDR3, as DNA: TGTGCCAGCAGCTTCCTAGACAACGAGCAGTACTTC.

This chain joins TRBV6-5 and TRBJ2-2, with TRBD1 identical over 8 bases. The ends lost 6 bases at V and 4 bases at J; junction bases unmatched: 4. The CDR3 is 14 residues long. Germline CDR1 MNHEY, CDR2 SVGAGI. Here the CDR3 DNA reads TGTGCCAGCAGGGCGGACAGGGCCACCGGGGAGCTGTTTTTT. Protein: CASRADRATGELFF.

This clonotype was seen a single time. The chain uses TRBV20-1 and TRBJ2-5; 9 positions match TRBD2. CDR1 and CDR2 from the germline V gene are DFQATT and SNEGSKA (reference sequence). J lost 5 bases, V lost 1 base, and 2 bases had no gene match. The CDR3 has 13 amino acids. The CDR3 loop reads CSARVAGAETQYF. CDR3 DNA: TGCAGTGCTAGAGTAGCGGGAGCTGAGACCCAGTACTTC.